These T cell receptor beta chains were read from a single sample in a study of cytomegalovirus exposure and HLA in healthy donors. Sequenced by immunoSEQ multiplex PCR; TCRdb stores in-frame clones only, minus some. This table has about 160,000 clones, 86% appearing once. Sequences were obtained from PBMCs. The receptors stem from a woman in her late teens or twenties in good health and CMV-seronegative. CDR3s include the opening cysteine and the closing phenylalanine or tryptophan. Fields, in order: CDR3 length, clone size, V gene, J gene, D gene, CDR3 protein, CDR3 DNA. D genes are given only for firm matches. The size field is filled for only some rows; it gives once, few, many or a size class.

15,.,TRBV5-1,TRBJ2-5,TRBD1,CASSTGTGRLETQYF,TGCGCCAGCAGCACTGGGACAGGGCGGTTGGAGACCCAGTACTTC
14,.,TRBV2,TRBJ2-5,TRBD2,CASRVGLARETQYF,TGTGCCAGCAGAGTGGGACTAGCCCGAGAGACCCAGTACTTC
14,.,TRBV5-1,TRBJ1-3,.,CASSPGGEGNTIYF,TGCGCCAGCAGCCCCGGCGGGGAAGGAAACACCATATATTTT
16,.,TRBV4-3,TRBJ2-2,.,CASSPLVLMNTGELFF,TGCGCCAGCAGCCCCCTAGTGCTCATGAACACCGGGGAGCTGTTTTTT
14,.,TRBV5-4,TRBJ2-5,TRBD2,CASSLRREGETQYF,TGTGCCAGCAGCTTAAGGCGGGAGGGAGAGACCCAGTACTTC
15,.,TRBV5-1,TRBJ2-2,.,CASQARGKNTGELFF,TGCGCCAGCCAGGCCCGCGGGAAGAACACCGGGGAGCTGTTTTTT
13,once,TRBV27,TRBJ2-7,.,CASSSRGHYEQYF,TGTGCCAGCAGTTCCCGGGGTCACTACGAGCAGTACTTC
17,once,TRBV9,TRBJ1-1,TRBD1,CASSVGLGQGKSTEAFF,TGTGCCAGCAGCGTAGGCCTTGGACAGGGGAAGAGCACTGAAGCTTTCTTT
16,.,TRBV10-2,TRBJ1-2,TRBD1,CASASGQPAGGYGYTF,TGCGCCAGCGCCTCGGGACAGCCAGCGGGAGGGTATGGCTACACCTTC
15,.,TRBV5-1,TRBJ2-2,.,CASSFLADNTGELFF,TGCGCCAGCAGCTTCTTAGCGGATAACACCGGGGAGCTGTTTTTT